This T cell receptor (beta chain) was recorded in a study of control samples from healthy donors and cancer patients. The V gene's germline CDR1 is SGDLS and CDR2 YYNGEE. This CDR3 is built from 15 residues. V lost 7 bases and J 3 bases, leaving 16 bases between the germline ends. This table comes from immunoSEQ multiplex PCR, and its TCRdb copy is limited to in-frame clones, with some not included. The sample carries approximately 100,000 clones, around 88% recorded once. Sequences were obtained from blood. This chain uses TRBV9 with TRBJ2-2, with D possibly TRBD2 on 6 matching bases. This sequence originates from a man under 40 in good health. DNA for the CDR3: TGTGCCAGCCCGTATCCGGGGGACGACACCGGGGAGCTGTTTTTT. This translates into CASPYPGDDTGELFF.